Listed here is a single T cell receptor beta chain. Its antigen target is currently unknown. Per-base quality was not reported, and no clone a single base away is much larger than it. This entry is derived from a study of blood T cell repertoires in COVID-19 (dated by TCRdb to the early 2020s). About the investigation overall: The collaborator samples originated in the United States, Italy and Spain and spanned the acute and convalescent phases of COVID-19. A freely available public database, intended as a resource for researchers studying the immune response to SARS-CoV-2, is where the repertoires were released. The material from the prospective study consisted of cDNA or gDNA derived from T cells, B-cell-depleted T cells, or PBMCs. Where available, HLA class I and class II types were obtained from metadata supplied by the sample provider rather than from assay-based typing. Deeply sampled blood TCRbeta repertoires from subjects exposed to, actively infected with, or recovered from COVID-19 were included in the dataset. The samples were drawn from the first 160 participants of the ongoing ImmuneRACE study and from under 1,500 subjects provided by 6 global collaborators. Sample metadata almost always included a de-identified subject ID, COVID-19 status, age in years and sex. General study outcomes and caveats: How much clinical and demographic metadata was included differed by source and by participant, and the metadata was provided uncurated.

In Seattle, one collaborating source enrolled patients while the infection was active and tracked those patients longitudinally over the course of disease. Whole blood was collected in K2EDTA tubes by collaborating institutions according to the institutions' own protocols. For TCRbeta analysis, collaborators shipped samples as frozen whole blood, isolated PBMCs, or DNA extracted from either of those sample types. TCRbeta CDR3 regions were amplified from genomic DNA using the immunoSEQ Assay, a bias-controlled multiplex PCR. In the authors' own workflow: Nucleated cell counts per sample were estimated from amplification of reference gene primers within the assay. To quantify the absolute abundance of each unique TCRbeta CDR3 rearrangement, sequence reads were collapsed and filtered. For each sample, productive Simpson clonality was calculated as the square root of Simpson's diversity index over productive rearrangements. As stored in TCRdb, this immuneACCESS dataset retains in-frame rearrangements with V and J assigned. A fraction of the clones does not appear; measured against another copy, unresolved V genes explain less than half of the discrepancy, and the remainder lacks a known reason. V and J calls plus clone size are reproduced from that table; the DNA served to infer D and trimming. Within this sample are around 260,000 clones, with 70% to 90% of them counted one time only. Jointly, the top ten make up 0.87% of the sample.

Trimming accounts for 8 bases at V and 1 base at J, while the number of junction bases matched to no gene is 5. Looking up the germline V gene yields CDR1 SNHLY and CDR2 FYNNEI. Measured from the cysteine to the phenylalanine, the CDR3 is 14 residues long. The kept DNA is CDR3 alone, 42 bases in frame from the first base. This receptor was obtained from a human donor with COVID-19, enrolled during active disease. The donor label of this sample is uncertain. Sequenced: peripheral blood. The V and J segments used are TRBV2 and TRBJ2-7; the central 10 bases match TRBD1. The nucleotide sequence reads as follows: TGTGCCAGCCTGTGGACAGGGGGATCCTACGAGCAGTACTTC. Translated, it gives CASLWTGGSYEQYF.